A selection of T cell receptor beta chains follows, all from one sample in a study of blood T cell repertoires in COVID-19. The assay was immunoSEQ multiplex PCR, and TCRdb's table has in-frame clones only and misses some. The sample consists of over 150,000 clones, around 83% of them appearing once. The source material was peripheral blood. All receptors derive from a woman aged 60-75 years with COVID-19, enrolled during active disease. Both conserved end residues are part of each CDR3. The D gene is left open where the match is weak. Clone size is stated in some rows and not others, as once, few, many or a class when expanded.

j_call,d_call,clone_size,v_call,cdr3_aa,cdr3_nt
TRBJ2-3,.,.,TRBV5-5,CASSLDRSTDTQYF,TGTGCCAGCAGCTTGGACAGGTCCACAGATACGCAGTATTTT
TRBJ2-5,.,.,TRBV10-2,CASSGTSQETQYF,TGCGCCAGCAGTGGGACTTCTCAAGAGACCCAGTACTTC
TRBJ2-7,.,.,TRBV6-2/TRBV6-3,CASSLSGRLYEQYF,TGTGCCAGCAGTCTCAGCGGGCGCCTCTACGAGCAGTACTTC
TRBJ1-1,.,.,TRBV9,CASKLTGKTEAFF,TGCGCCAGCAAATTAACGGGAAAGACTGAAGCTTTCTTT
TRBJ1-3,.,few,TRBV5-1,CASSGGMHSGNTIYF,TGCGCCAGCTCTGGAGGGATGCACTCTGGAAACACCATATATTTT
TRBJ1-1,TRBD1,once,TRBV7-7,CASSLGTGTEAFF,TGTGCTAGCAGCCTTGGGACAGGGACTGAAGCTTTCTTT
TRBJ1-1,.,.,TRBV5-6,CASSLVDSRFTEAFF,TGTGCCAGCAGCTTGGTGGACAGCCGTTTCACTGAAGCTTTCTTT
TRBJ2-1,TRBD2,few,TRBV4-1,CASSQGTSGASYNEQFF,TGCGCCAGCAGCCAAGGGACTAGCGGGGCGTCCTACAATGAGCAGTTCTTC
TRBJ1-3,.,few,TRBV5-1,CASSLTGTSGNTIYF,TGCGCCAGCAGCCTAACCGGGACTTCTGGAAACACCATATATTTT
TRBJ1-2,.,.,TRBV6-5,CASSYSTTDAFRGYTF,TGTGCCAGCAGTTACTCAACGACAGACGCATTTCGAGGCTACACCTTC
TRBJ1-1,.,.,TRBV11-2,CASSLAPGGGTEAFF,TGTGCCAGCAGCTTAGCCCCCGGGGGGGGTACTGAAGCTTTCTTT
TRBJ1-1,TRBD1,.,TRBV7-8,CASSPQNRGPNTEAFF,TGTGCCAGCAGCCCCCAAAACAGGGGGCCCAACACTGAAGCTTTCTTT
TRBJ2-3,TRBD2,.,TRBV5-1,CASSPGLLAGETDTQYF,TGCGCCAGCAGCCCCGGCTTACTAGCGGGAGAAACAGATACGCAGTATTTT
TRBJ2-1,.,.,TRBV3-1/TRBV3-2,CASSQERTASSYNEQFF,TGTGCCAGCAGCCAAGAAAGGACAGCCAGCTCCTACAATGAGCAGTTCTTC
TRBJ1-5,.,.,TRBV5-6,CASSSRTVAYSNQPQHF,TGTGCCAGCAGCTCGAGGACAGTCGCATATAGCAATCAGCCCCAGCATTTT
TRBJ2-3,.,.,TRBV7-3,CASSSGLHGNTDTQYF,TGTGCCAGCAGCTCGGGACTTCACGGGAACACAGATACGCAGTATTTT
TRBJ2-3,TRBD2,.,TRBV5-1,CASSGTTTDTQYF,TGCGCCAGCAGCGGGACTACCACAGATACGCAGTATTTT
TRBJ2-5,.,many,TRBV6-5,CASSRQETQYF,TGTGCCAGCAGCCGTCAAGAGACCCAGTACTTC
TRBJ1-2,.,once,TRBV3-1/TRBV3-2,CASSQAPGANYGYTF,TGTGCCAGCAGCCAAGCCCCAGGGGCTAACTATGGCTACACCTTC
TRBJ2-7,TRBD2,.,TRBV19,CASSLLAGFPYEQYF,TGTGCCAGTAGTCTACTAGCGGGCTTCCCCTACGAGCAGTACTTC
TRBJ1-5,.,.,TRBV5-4,CASSLDRSEPQHF,TGTGCCAGCAGTCTAGACAGGTCAGAGCCCCAGCATTTT
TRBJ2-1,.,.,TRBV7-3,CASSLTTVGGYNEQFF,TGTGCCAGCAGCTTAACGACGGTAGGAGGGTACAATGAGCAGTTCTTC
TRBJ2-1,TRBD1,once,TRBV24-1,CATSESLGGDRGINEQFF,TGTGCCACCAGTGAATCACTCGGGGGGGACAGGGGGATCAATGAGCAGTTCTTC
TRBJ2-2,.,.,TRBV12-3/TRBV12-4,CASSDRNTGELFF,TGTGCCAGCAGCGACAGGAACACCGGGGAGCTGTTTTTT
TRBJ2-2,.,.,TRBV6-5,CASSYSITATGELFF,TGTGCCAGCAGTTACTCGATTACAGCCACCGGGGAGCTGTTTTTT
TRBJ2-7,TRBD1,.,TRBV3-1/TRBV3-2,CASSRGQGPYEQYF,TGTGCCAGCAGCCGCGGACAGGGCCCCTACGAGCAGTACTTC
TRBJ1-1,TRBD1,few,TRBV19,CASSMLSGTGGIEAFF,TGTGCCAGTAGTATGTTGTCAGGGACAGGAGGGATTGAAGCTTTCTTT
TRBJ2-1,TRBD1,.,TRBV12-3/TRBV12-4,CASSRDRGDEQFF,TGTGCCAGCAGTCGAGACAGGGGCGATGAGCAGTTCTTC
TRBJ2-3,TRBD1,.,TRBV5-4,CASSWDRGTQYF,TGTGCCAGCAGCTGGGACAGGGGAACGCAGTATTTT
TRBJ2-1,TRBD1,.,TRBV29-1,CSGKGQPTYNEQFF,TGCAGCGGGAAGGGACAGCCGACCTACAATGAGCAGTTCTTC
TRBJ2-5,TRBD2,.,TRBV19,CASSIRRERGETQYF,TGTGCCAGTAGTATTCGGCGGGAGCGGGGAGAGACCCAGTACTTC
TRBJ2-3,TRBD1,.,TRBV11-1,CASSSGTGTDTQYF,TGTGCCAGCAGCTCAGGGACAGGCACAGATACGCAGTATTTT
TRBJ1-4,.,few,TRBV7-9,CASSQGQPRYEKLFF,TGTGCCAGCAGCCAAGGACAGCCGAGATACGAAAAACTGTTTTTT
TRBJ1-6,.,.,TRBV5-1,CASSEGYPSSPLHF,TGCGCCAGCTCCGAAGGATACCCTAGTTCACCCCTCCACTTT
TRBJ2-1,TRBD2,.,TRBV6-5,CASSRGGSYNEQFF,TGTGCCAGCAGCCGCGGGGGGTCCTACAATGAGCAGTTCTTC
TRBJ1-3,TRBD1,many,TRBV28,CASSLATGGARNTIYF,TGTGCCAGCAGTTTGGCGACAGGGGGCGCGAGAAACACCATATATTTT
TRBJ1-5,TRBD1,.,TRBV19,CASSIQGGSQPQHF,TGTGCCAGTAGTATCCAGGGGGGAAGTCAGCCCCAGCATTTT
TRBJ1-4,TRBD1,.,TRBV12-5,CASGSGTVGGEKLFF,TGTGCTAGTGGTTCGGGGACAGTGGGGGGTGAAAAACTGTTTTTT
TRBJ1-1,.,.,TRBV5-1,CASSLGPNLGVAEAFF,TGCGCCAGCAGCTTGGGCCCAAACCTAGGGGTTGCTGAAGCTTTCTTT
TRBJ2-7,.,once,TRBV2,CASSGDSPYSEQYF,TGTGCCAGCAGTGGGGACTCCCCCTACTCCGAGCAGTACTTC
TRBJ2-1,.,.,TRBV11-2,CASSLAASANEQFF,TGTGCCAGCAGCTTAGCGGCTAGCGCCAATGAGCAGTTCTTC
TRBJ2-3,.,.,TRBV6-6,CASSSQGDTTDTQYF,TGTGCCAGCAGTTCCCAAGGGGACACCACAGATACGCAGTATTTT
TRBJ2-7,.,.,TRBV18,CASSLSGDYEQYF,TGTGCCAGCTCTCTGTCAGGGGACTACGAGCAGTACTTC
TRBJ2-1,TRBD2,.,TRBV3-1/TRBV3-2,CASSRTGTSGRADEQFF,TGTGCCAGCAGCCGCACAGGGACTAGCGGGAGGGCCGACGAGCAGTTCTTC
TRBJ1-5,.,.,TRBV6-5,CASSDSRSNQPQHF,TGTGCCAGCAGTGACTCCAGGAGCAATCAGCCCCAGCATTTT
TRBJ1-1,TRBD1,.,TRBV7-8,CASSWGQVGTEAFF,TGTGCCAGCAGCTGGGGACAGGTTGGCACTGAAGCTTTCTTT
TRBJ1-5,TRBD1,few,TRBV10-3,CAISEGGGGLVDQPQHF,TGTGCCATCAGTGAAGGCGGAGGGGGCTTAGTAGATCAGCCCCAGCATTTT
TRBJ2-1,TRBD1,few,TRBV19,CASSLRTGRDEQFF,TGTGCCAGTAGTCTCAGGACAGGTAGGGATGAGCAGTTCTTC
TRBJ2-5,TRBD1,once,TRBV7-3,CASSRTGGMETQYF,TGTGCCAGCAGCCGAACAGGGGGCATGGAGACCCAGTACTTC
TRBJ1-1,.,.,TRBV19,CASRDIRNTEAFF,TGTGCCAGCCGGGACATAAGGAACACTGAAGCTTTCTTT
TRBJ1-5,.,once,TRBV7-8,CASSDYEPFSNQPQHF,TGTGCCAGCAGCGATTACGAGCCATTTAGCAATCAGCCCCAGCATTTT